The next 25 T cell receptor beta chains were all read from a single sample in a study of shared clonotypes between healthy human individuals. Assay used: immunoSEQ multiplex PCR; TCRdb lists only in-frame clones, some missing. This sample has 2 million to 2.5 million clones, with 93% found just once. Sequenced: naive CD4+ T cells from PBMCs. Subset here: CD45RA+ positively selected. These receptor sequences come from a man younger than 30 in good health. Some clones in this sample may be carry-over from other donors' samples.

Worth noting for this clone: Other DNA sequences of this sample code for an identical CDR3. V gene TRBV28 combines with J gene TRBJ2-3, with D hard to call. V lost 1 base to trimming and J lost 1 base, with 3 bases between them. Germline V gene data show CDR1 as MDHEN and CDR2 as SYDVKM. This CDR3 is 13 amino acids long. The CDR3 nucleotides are TGTGCCAGCAGTTTATTGGGCACAGATACGCAGTATTTT. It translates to CASSLLGTDTQYF.

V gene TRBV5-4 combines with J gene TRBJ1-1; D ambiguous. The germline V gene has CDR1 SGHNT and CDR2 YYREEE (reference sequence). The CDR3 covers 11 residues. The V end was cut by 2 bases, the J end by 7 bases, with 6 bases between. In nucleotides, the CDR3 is TGTGCCAGCAGCTTTCGTGATGAAGCTTTCTTT. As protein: CASSFRDEAFF. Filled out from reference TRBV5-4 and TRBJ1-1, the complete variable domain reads ETGVTQSPTHLIKTRGQQVTLRCSSQSGHNTVSWYQQALGQGPQFIFQYYREEENGRGNFPPRFSGLQFPNYSSELNVNALELDDSALYLCASSFRDEAFFGQGTRLTVV.

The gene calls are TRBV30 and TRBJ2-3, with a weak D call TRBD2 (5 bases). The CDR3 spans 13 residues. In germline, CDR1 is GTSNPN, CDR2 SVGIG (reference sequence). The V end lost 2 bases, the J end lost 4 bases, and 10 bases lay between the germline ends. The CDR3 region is CAWSTYSADTQYF. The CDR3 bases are TGTGCCTGGAGTACCTATAGCGCAGATACGCAGTATTTT.

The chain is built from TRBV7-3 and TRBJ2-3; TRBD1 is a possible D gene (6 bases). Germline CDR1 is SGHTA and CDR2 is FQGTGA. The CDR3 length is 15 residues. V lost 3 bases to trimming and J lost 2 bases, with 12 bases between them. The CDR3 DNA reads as TGTGCCAGCAGCTTTACATCAGGGGCCACAGATACGCAGTATTTT. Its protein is CASSFTSGATDTQYF. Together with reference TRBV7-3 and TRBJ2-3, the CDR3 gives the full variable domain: GAGVSQTPSNKVTEKGKYVELRCDPISGHTALYWYRQSLGQGPEFLIYFQGTGAADDSGLPNDRFFAVRPEGSVSTLKIQRTERGDSAVYLCASSFTSGATDTQYFGPGTRLTVL.

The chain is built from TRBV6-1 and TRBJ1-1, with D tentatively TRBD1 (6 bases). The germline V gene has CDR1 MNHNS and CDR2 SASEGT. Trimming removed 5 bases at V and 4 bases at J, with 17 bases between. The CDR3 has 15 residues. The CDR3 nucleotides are TGTGCCAGCAGTAGACAGGAGCATCGCGGCACTGAAGCTTTCTTT. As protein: CASSRQEHRGTEAFF.

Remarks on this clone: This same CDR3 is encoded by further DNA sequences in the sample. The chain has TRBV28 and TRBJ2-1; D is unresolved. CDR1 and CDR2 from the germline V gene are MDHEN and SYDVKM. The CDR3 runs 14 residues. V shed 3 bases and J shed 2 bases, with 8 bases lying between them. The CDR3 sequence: CASSLTGPYNEQFF. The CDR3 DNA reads TGTGCCAGCAGTTTGACGGGCCCCTACAATGAGCAGTTCTTC.

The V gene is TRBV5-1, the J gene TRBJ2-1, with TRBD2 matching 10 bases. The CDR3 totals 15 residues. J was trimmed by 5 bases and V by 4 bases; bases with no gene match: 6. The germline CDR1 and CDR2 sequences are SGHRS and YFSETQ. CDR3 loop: CASSLAGVTHNEQFF. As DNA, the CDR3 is TGCGCCAGCAGCCTAGCGGGAGTAACCCACAATGAGCAGTTCTTC.

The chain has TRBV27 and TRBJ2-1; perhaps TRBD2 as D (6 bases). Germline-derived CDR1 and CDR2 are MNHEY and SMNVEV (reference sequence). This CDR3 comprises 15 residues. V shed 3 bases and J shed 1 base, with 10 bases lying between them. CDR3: CASSFGGKSYNEQFF. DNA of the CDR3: TGTGCCAGCAGTTTCGGCGGGAAGTCCTACAATGAGCAGTTCTTC.

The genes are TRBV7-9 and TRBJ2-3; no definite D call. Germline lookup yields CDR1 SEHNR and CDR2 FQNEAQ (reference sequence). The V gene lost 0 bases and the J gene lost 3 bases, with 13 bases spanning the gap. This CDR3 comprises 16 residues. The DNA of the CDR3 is TGTGCCAGCAGCTTAGCGTACGGGCGTGGGACAGATACGCAGTATTTT. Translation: CASSLAYGRGTDTQYF.

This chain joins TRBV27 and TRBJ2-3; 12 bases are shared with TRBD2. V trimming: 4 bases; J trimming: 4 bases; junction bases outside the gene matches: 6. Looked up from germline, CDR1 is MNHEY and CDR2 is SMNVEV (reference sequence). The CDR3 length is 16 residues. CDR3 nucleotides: TGTGCCAGCAGTTCGACTAGCGGGAGCGGACCAGATACGCAGTATTTT. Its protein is CASSSTSGSGPDTQYF.

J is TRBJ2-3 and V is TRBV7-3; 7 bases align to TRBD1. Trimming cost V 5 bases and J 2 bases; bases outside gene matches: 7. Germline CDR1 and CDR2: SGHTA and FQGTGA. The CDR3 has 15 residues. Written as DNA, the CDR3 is TGTGCCAGCAGCAACAGGGGTAAAACCACAGATACGCAGTATTTT. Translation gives CASSNRGKTTDTQYF.

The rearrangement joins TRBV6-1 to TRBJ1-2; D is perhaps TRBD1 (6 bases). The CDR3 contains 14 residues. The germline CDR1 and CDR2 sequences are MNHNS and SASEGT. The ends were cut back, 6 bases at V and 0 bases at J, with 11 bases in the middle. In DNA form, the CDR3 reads TGTGCCAGCAGGAAAGGACAGACTAACTATGGCTACACCTTC. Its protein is CASRKGQTNYGYTF.

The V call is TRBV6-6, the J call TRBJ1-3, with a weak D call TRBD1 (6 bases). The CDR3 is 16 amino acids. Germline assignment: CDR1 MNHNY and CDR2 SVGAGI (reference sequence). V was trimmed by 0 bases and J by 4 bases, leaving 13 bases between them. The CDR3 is CASSYSRQGTGNTIYF. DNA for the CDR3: TGTGCCAGCAGTTACTCTAGGCAGGGGACAGGAAACACCATATATTTT.

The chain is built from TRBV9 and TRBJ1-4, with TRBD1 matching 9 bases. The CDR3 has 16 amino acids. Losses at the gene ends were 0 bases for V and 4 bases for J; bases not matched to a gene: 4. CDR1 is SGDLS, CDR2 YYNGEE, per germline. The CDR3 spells CASSVDGGQGNEKLFF. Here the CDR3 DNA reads TGTGCCAGCAGCGTAGATGGGGGACAGGGTAATGAAAAACTGTTTTTT.

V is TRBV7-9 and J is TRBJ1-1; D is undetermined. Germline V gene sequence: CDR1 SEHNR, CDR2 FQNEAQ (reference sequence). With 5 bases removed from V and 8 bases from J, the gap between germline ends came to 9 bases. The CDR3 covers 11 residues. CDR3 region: CASSPAVEAFF. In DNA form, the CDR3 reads TGTGCCAGCAGCCCGGCGGTAGAAGCTTTCTTT. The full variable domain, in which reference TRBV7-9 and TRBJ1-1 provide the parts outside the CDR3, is DTGVSQNPRHKITKRGQNVTFRCDPISEHNRLYWYRQTLGQGPEFLTYFQNEAQLEKSRLLSDRFSAERPKGSFSTLEIQRTEQGDSAMYLCASSPAVEAFFGQGTRLTVV.

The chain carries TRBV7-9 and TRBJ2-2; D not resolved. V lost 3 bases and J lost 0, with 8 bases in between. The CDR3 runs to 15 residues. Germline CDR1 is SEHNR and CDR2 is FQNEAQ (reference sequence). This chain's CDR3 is CASSFRTANTGELFF. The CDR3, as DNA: TGTGCCAGCAGCTTTCGTACAGCGAACACCGGGGAGCTGTTTTTT.

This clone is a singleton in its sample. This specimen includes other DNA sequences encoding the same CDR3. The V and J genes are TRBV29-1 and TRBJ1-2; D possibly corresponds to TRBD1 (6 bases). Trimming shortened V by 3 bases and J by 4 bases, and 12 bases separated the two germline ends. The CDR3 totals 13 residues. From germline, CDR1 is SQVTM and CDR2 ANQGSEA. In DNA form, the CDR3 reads TGCAGCGTTGACAGGGGAGGAGGCTATGGCTACACCTTC. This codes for CSVDRGGGYGYTF.

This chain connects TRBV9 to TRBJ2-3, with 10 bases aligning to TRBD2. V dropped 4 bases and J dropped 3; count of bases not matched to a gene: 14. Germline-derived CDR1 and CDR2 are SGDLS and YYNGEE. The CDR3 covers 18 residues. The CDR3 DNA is TGTGCCAGCAGCCCCCGCCTAGCGGGAGTGGGGATAACAGATACGCAGTATTTT. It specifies CASSPRLAGVGITDTQYF.

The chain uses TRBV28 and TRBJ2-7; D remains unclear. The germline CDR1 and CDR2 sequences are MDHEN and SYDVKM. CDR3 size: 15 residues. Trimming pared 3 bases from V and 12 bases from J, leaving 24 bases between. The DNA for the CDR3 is TGTGCCAGCAGTTTCGGGCTACAACCAACCCTGGCCTCGTACTTC. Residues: CASSFGLQPTLASYF.

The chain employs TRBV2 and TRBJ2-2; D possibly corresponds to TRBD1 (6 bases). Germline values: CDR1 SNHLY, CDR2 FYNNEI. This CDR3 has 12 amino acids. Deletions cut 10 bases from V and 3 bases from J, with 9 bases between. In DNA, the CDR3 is TGTGCCACTAGGGGGTACACCGGGGAGCTGTTTTTT. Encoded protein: CATRGYTGELFF.

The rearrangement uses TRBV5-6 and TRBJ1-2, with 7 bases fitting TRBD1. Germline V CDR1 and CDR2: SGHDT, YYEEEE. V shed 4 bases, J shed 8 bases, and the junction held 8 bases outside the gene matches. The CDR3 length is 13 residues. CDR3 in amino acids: CASSQGQFRGYTF. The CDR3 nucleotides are TGTGCCAGCAGCCAGGGACAGTTCAGAGGCTACACCTTC.

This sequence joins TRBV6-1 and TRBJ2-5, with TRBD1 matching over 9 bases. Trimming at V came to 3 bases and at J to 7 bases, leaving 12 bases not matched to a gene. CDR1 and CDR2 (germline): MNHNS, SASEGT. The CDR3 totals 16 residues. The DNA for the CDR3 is TGTGCCAGCAGTGAGGTACAGGGGGCCCCGGTCGGGACCCAGTACTTC. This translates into CASSEVQGAPVGTQYF.

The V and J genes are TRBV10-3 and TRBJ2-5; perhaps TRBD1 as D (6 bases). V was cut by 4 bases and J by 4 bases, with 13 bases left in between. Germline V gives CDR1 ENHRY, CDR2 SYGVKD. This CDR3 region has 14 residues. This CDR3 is CAISGQVVGETQYF. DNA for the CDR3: TGTGCCATCAGTGGACAGGTCGTAGGAGAGACCCAGTACTTC.

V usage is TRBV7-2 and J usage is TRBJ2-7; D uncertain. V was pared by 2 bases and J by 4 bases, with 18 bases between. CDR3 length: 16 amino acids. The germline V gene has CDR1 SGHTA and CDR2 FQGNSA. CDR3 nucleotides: TGTGCCAGCAGCTTAACGGCAGACGGCTTCGGGTACGAGCAGTACTTC. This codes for CASSLTADGFGYEQYF.

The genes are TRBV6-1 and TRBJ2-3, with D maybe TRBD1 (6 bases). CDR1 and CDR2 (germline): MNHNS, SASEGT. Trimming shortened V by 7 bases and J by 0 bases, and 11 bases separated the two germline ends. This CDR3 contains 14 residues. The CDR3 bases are TGTGCCAGCACCAAACAGGGTAGCACAGATACGCAGTATTTT. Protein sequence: CASTKQGSTDTQYF.